These 8 T cell receptor beta chains originate from one sample sequenced in a study of blood T cell repertoires in COVID-19. The repertoire was sequenced with immunoSEQ multiplex PCR; TCRdb's copy has only in-frame clones and lacks some. The data show hundreds of thousands of clones, approximately 88% seen once. Specimen: peripheral blood. Receptors originate from a woman in her thirties with COVID-19, enrolled during active disease.

This rearrangement joins TRBV11-2 to TRBJ2-1, with a tentative D call TRBD2 (5 bases). V was shortened by 4 bases and J by 13 bases, with 17 bases between the two germline ends. The CDR3 covers 13 residues. Germline V gene sequence: CDR1 SGHAT, CDR2 FQNNGV. The CDR3 spells CASSSSGPNFQFF. The CDR3 coding sequence is TGTGCCAGCAGCTCCAGCGGTCCGAATTTTCAGTTCTTC.

This chain connects TRBV3-1 (or the pseudogene TRBV3-2) to TRBJ1-2; D unresolved. Germline values: CDR1 LGHDT, CDR2 YNNKEL (reference sequence). This CDR3 has 14 amino acids. V was clipped by 1 base and J by 4 bases, with 10 bases between them. In DNA form, the CDR3 reads TGTGCCAGCAGCCAAGCCCGGTTTGCCTATGGCTACACCTTC. Translation: CASSQARFAYGYTF.

The chain has TRBV10-3 and TRBJ2-3; tentative D call: TRBD2 (7 bases). Germline CDR1 ENHRY, CDR2 SYGVKD. This CDR3 comprises 15 residues. V lost 8 bases to trimming and J lost 0 bases, with 15 bases between them. CDR3 sequence reads: CAIGGGDPSTDTQYF. The CDR3 nucleotides are TGTGCCATCGGGGGGGGCGACCCTAGCACAGATACGCAGTATTTT.

This sequence joins TRBV9 and TRBJ1-2, with D perhaps TRBD1 (5 bases). The CDR3 length is 18 residues. V was trimmed by 3 bases and J by 1 base, leaving 22 bases between them. CDR1 SGDLS and CDR2 YYNGEE come from the germline V gene. CDR3 in DNA: TGTGCCAGCAGCGGGTTTGCGATGGAAGGGAGGGGTAACTATGGCTACACCTTC. Protein product: CASSGFAMEGRGNYGYTF.

This chain joins TRBV29-1 and TRBJ1-1; the match to TRBD1 covers 7 bases. J was trimmed by 1 base and V by 3 bases; bases with no gene match: 14. CDR1 and CDR2 (germline): SQVTM, ANQGSEA. The CDR3 loop spans 17 amino acids. The CDR3 sequence is CSVDGTERIWANTEAFF. For the CDR3, the DNA is TGCAGCGTTGATGGGACAGAGAGGATTTGGGCGAACACTGAAGCTTTCTTT.

The CDR3 reads CATSDFRGEQFF. CDR3 nucleotides: TGTGCCACCAGTGATTTTAGGGGTGAGCAGTTCTTC. The chain employs TRBV24-1 and TRBJ2-1; a weak D match, TRBD1 (5 bases). V gave up 1 base and J gave up 9 bases, with 6 bases separating them. Looked up from germline, CDR1 is KGHDR and CDR2 is SFDVKD. CDR3 length equals 12 residues.

The CDR3 nucleotides are TGTGCCAGCAGCCGACTAGGGTCCAGGGAGCTGTTTTTT. Translation: CASSRLGSRELFF. The genes are TRBV12-3 or TRBV12-4 and TRBJ2-2; the D gene is possibly TRBD2 (6 bases). With 6 bases removed from V and 9 bases from J, the gap between germline ends came to 14 bases. CDR3 size: 13 residues.

The J gene is TRBJ1-2, the V gene TRBV5-1; D uncertain. The CDR3 sequence is 16 residues long. Trimming took off 0 bases at V and 0 bases at J, with 12 bases between the two ends. CDR1 is SGHRS and CDR2 is YFSETQ in the germline V gene. The CDR3 loop reads CASSLAKDTTNYGYTF. The CDR3 nucleotides are TGCGCCAGCAGCTTGGCCAAAGACACCACTAACTATGGCTACACCTTC.